These 28 T cell receptor beta chains share one sample of origin, sequenced in a study of CD8+ T cells in alopecia areata. Indicated treatment: oral pan-JAK inhibitor, 5-10 mg twice daily. Reverse transcribed after extraction, RNA yielded cDNA as the sequencing template. Generated by immunoSEQ multiplex PCR, the TCRdb table keeps only in-frame clones and is missing some. Of approximately 200,000 clones in the sample, 58% are singletons; the top ten hold more than 5.5%. The sequencing used CD4+ T cells sorted from blood, collected at week 24, from a patient treated with tofacitinib. These receptors came from a human donor with alopecia areata.

This clone was picked up a small number of times. V and J are TRBV28 and TRBJ1-2; 7 nucleotides line up with TRBD1. V trimming: 3 bases; J trimming: 5 bases; junction bases outside the gene matches: 3. This CDR3 is built from 13 residues. The germline V gene has CDR1 MDHEN and CDR2 SYDVKM. The CDR3 region is CASSFNRGYGYTF. CDR3 nucleotide sequence: TGTGCCAGCAGTTTCAACAGGGGATATGGCTACACCTTC.

The rearrangement joins TRBV4-3 to TRBJ1-5; D is ambiguous. The CDR3 spans 13 residues. Trimming pared 2 bases from V and 6 bases from J, leaving 8 bases between. Germline CDR1 and CDR2: LGHNA and YSLEER. CDR3 bases: TGCGCCAGCAGCCAAAGCGACGGTCAGCCCCAGCATTTT. It encodes CASSQSDGQPQHF.

On this clone: This sample also contains other DNA sequences that code for the same CDR3. The gene calls are TRBV20-1 and TRBJ2-3; no clear D gene. V gave up 0 bases and J gave up 7 bases, with 5 bases separating them. In germline, CDR1 is DFQATT, CDR2 SNEGSKA (reference sequence). CDR3 length: 11 amino acids. CDR3 in amino acids: CSARDEYTQYF. Written as DNA, the CDR3 is TGCAGTGCTAGAGACGAGTATACGCAGTATTTT.

The rearrangement joins TRBV30 to TRBJ1-2; a possible D gene is TRBD1 (6 bases). The V end lost 0 bases, the J end lost 7 bases, and 15 bases lay between the germline ends. Looked up from germline, CDR1 is GTSNPN and CDR2 is SVGIG (reference sequence). This CDR3 region has 14 residues. The CDR3 DNA follows: TGTGCCTGGAGTGTAGATACAGGGTTGGGTGGCTACACCTTC. It translates to CAWSVDTGLGGYTF.

The chain combines TRBV18 with TRBJ2-3; TRBD2 might be the D (5 bases). This CDR3 has 16 amino acids. Trimming took off 3 bases at V and 0 bases at J, with 13 bases between the two ends. CDR1 and CDR2 (germline): KGHSH, LQKENI. The CDR3 reads CASSPLGAGSTDTQYF. The CDR3 bases are TGTGCCAGCTCACCCTTGGGAGCCGGGAGCACAGATACGCAGTATTTT.

The V and J genes are TRBV29-1 and TRBJ1-2; unclear D gene. From germline, CDR1 is SQVTM and CDR2 ANQGSEA. The CDR3 is 13 amino acids. Trimming removed 3 bases from V and 4 bases from J, with 12 bases in between. CDR3 loop: CSVERIRGYGYTF. The CDR3, as DNA: TGCAGCGTTGAGAGAATTCGTGGCTATGGCTACACCTTC.

The J gene is TRBJ1-3, the V gene TRBV6-6; D possibly corresponds to TRBD1 (5 bases). The V gene lost 6 bases and the J gene lost 0 bases, with 9 bases spanning the gap. In germline, CDR1 is MNHNY, CDR2 SVGAGI (reference sequence). This CDR3 is built from 14 residues. The CDR3 DNA follows: TGTGCCAGCAGAGGGGAGAGCTCTGGAAACACCATATATTTT. This sequence encodes CASRGESSGNTIYF.

This clone was found a few times. This specimen includes other DNA sequences encoding the same CDR3. This sequence joins TRBV7-6 and TRBJ2-3; D is unresolved. CDR1 and CDR2 from the germline V gene are SGHVS and FNYEAQ. This CDR3 is built from 12 residues. V lost 4 bases to trimming and J lost 0 bases, with 2 bases between them. CDR3 loop: CASSSSTDTQYF. DNA for the CDR3: TGTGCCAGCAGCTCTAGCACAGATACGCAGTATTTT.

DNA of the CDR3: TGTGCCAGCACCCGGGGACGGAGCACAGATACGCAGTATTTT. Protein product: CASTRGRSTDTQYF. The chain combines TRBV27 with TRBJ2-3; tentatively, D is TRBD1 or TRBD2 (5 bases each). The CDR3 has 14 amino acids. Germline loops: CDR1 MNHEY, CDR2 SMNVEV (reference sequence). V was pared by 7 bases and J by 0 bases, with 11 bases between.

The chain joins TRBV30 to TRBJ2-3, with no clear D. The CDR3 extends over 13 amino acids. The V gene's germline CDR1 is GTSNPN and CDR2 SVGIG (reference sequence). Trimming took off 6 bases at V and 5 bases at J, with 15 bases between the two ends. This CDR3 reads CACPTEQGDTQYF. The CDR3, as DNA: TGTGCCTGCCCAACCGAACAAGGAGATACGCAGTATTTT.

V is TRBV6-6 and J is TRBJ2-5; 8 bases line up with TRBD1. With V trimmed by 6 bases and J by 5 bases, 8 bases remained unmatched. The CDR3 covers 14 residues. From germline, CDR1 is MNHNY and CDR2 SVGAGI (reference sequence). The CDR3 spells CASSRDRGWETQYF. The CDR3 nucleotides read TGTGCCAGCAGCCGAGACAGGGGCTGGGAGACCCAGTACTTC.

This chain uses TRBV15 with TRBJ1-5; no clear D. V dropped 2 bases and J dropped 5 bases, with 4 bases sitting between them. In germline, CDR1 is LNHNV, CDR2 YYDKDF (reference sequence). The CDR3 runs to 12 residues. The CDR3 loop is CATSRMYQPQHF. Here the CDR3 DNA reads TGTGCCACCAGCAGAATGTATCAGCCCCAGCATTTT.

This chain uses TRBV11-2 with TRBJ1-6; unclear D gene. With 0 bases removed from V and 9 bases from J, the gap between germline ends came to 12 bases. The CDR3 sequence is 15 residues long. CDR1 SGHAT and CDR2 FQNNGV come from the germline V gene. CDR3: CASSLDPTSISPLHF. The CDR3 region has the DNA TGTGCCAGCAGCTTAGATCCCACAAGCATTTCACCCCTCCACTTT.

V gene TRBV29-1 combines with J gene TRBJ1-4; possibly TRBD1 for D (6 bases). Trimming took 5 bases from V and 8 from J, leaving 18 bases between them. CDR3 length: 14 residues. The germline V gene has CDR1 SQVTM and CDR2 ANQGSEA. For the CDR3, the DNA is TGCAGCGTTAGGACGGACAGTTGGGGGGAAAAACTGTTTTTT. Residues: CSVRTDSWGEKLFF.

The J gene is TRBJ2-7, the V gene TRBV30; D remains unclear. Trimming took off 3 bases at V and 2 bases at J, with 11 bases between the two ends. The germline V gene has CDR1 GTSNPN and CDR2 SVGIG (reference sequence). CDR3 length: 13 residues. DNA for the CDR3: TGTGCCTGGAGCCTTGGGATCGCCTACGAGCAGTACTTC. Protein product: CAWSLGIAYEQYF.

The rearrangement joins TRBV7-9 to TRBJ2-7; 8 bases align to TRBD2. This CDR3 is 16 amino acids long. V trimming: 5 bases; J trimming: 6 bases; junction bases outside the gene matches: 15. Germline-derived CDR1 and CDR2 are SEHNR and FQNEAQ (reference sequence). DNA of the CDR3: TGTGCCAGCAGCCCACCCAGCAGCGGGAGAGGGGGCGAGCAGTACTTC. This sequence encodes CASSPPSSGRGGEQYF.

The gene calls are TRBV5-6 and TRBJ1-2, with unresolved D. Germline CDR1 and CDR2: SGHDT and YYEEEE. V was shortened by 3 bases and J by 7 bases, with 19 bases between the two germline ends. This CDR3 comprises 15 residues. The CDR3 DNA is TGTGCCAGCAGCTCCCTTTCAGGCCGCTCGGGTGGCTACACCTTC. Translation gives CASSSLSGRSGGYTF.

This chain joins TRBV5-6 and TRBJ2-1, with TRBD2 matching over 10 bases. The J segment lost 7 bases and the V segment lost 0 bases, leaving 4 bases of the junction unmatched. CDR3 size: 15 residues. CDR1 and CDR2 from the germline V gene are SGHDT and YYEEEE. The CDR3, as DNA: TGTGCCAGCAGCTTGGCCAGCGGGGGGGCAAATGAGCAGTTCTTC. Translated: CASSLASGGANEQFF.

This chain joins TRBV6-1 and TRBJ2-2; D may correspond to TRBD1 or TRBD2 (5 bases each). The CDR3 extends over 15 amino acids. Trimming stripped 2 bases from V and 4 bases from J, with 11 bases between. CDR1 MNHNS and CDR2 SASEGT come from the germline V gene. The CDR3 DNA reads TGTGCCAGCAGTGAAAAGTATGGGACCACCGGGGAGCTGTTTTTT. Translating gives CASSEKYGTTGELFF.

This clone was seen more than once but under ten times. The chain recombines TRBV4-1 with TRBJ2-4; 12 bases match TRBD2. CDR1 is MGHRA and CDR2 is YSYEKL in the germline V gene. This CDR3 contains 20 residues. V lost 4 bases, J lost 0 bases, and 13 bases stayed unmatched. DNA of the CDR3: TGCGCCAGCAGCCTTATGACTAGCGGGGGACCACCTATAGCCAAAAACATTCAGTACTTC. It codes for CASSLMTSGGPPIAKNIQYF.

This rearrangement joins TRBV29-1 to TRBJ2-3; 8 bases fit TRBD2. The trim removed 3 bases at V and 1 base at J, leaving 3 bases unmatched. The CDR3 length is 14 residues. Germline-derived CDR1 and CDR2 are SQVTM and ANQGSEA. CDR3 DNA sequence: TGCAGCGTTGATAGCGGGGAGGGCACAGATACGCAGTATTTT. This translates into CSVDSGEGTDTQYF.

This clone was observed a few times. The chain recombines TRBV5-1 with TRBJ2-3, with D hard to call. The CDR3 has 12 amino acids. V lost 3 bases, J lost 2 bases, and 4 bases lay in between. Germline CDR1 reads SGHRS; CDR2 reads YFSETQ. CDR3 in amino acids: CASSSTTDTQYF. CDR3 DNA sequence: TGCGCCAGCAGCTCAACCACAGATACGCAGTATTTT.

The rearrangement links TRBV9 to TRBJ1-1; 8 nucleotides agree with TRBD1. V lost 2 bases, J lost 3 bases, and 3 bases stayed unmatched. The CDR3 covers 14 residues. In germline, CDR1 is SGDLS, CDR2 YYNGEE. The CDR3 nucleotides are TGTGCCAGCAGCGTGACAGGGGCCTACACTGAAGCTTTCTTT. It yields the protein CASSVTGAYTEAFF.

This clone was seen a few times. This rearrangement joins TRBV29-1 to TRBJ1-1; D possibly corresponds to TRBD1 (5 bases). Germline V gene sequence: CDR1 SQVTM, CDR2 ANQGSEA. The CDR3 has 13 amino acids. V was clipped by 1 base and J by 5 bases, with 11 bases between them. The DNA for the CDR3 is TGCAGCGTTGAAGCTGAGGGGAGAACTGAAGCTTTCTTT. Protein product: CSVEAEGRTEAFF. Looking up the rest from reference TRBV29-1 and TRBJ1-1 gives the full variable domain: SAVISQKPSRDICQRGTSLTIQCQVDSQVTMMFWYRQQPGQSLTLIATANQGSEATYESGFVIDKFPISRPNLTFSTLTVSNMSPEDSSIYLCSVEAEGRTEAFFGQGTRLTVV.

The J gene is TRBJ1-2, the V gene TRBV5-1, with D unclear. The CDR3 consists of 14 residues. Between the trimmed V and J ends, which lost 0 bases and 4 bases, there was a span of 10 bases. CDR1 is SGHRS, CDR2 YFSETQ, per germline. CDR3 sequence reads: CASSLEAGTYGYTF. The DNA of the CDR3 is TGCGCCAGCAGCTTGGAGGCCGGCACCTATGGCTACACCTTC. Looking up the rest from reference TRBV5-1 and TRBJ1-2 gives the full variable domain: KAGVTQTPRYLIKTRGQQVTLSCSPISGHRSVSWYQQTPGQGLQFLFEYFSETQRNKGNFPGRFSGRQFSNSRSEMNVSTLELGDSALYLCASSLEAGTYGYTFGSGTRLTVV.

This chain connects TRBV30 to TRBJ1-4; D not certain. The CDR3 totals 12 residues. Germline loops: CDR1 GTSNPN, CDR2 SVGIG (reference sequence). Trimming took off 3 bases at V and 7 bases at J, with 9 bases between the two ends. CDR3 in amino acids: CAWSAGGEKLFF. CDR3 in DNA: TGTGCCTGGAGCGCCGGAGGTGAAAAACTGTTTTTT.

This clone was seen more than once but under ten times. The rearrangement uses TRBV19 and TRBJ1-1, with D perhaps TRBD1 (5 bases). This CDR3 has 15 residues. The germline gives CDR1 LNHDA, CDR2 SQIVND (reference sequence). The germline V and J ends were trimmed by 7 bases and 1 base, with 16 bases remaining between them. The DNA for the CDR3 is TGTGCCAGTATCCCAAGGGGCAGGGCGAACACTGAAGCTTTCTTT. Its translation is CASIPRGRANTEAFF.

The rearrangement uses TRBV11-2 and TRBJ2-7; no definite D call. The V end was cut by 4 bases, the J end by 1 base, with 11 bases between. This CDR3 is built from 14 residues. The germline gives CDR1 SGHAT, CDR2 FQNNGV. This CDR3 reads CASSSSTGSYEQYF. CDR3 coding DNA: TGTGCCAGCAGCTCATCCACCGGATCCTACGAGCAGTACTTC.